The rows below give T cell receptor beta chains drawn from one sample of a study of beta chain features in type 1 diabetes. Profiled with immunoSEQ multiplex PCR; TCRdb holds only in-frame clones, not every one. The sample comprises a few hundred thousand clones, roughly 14% of which are singletons, and roughly 0.036% rests with the top ten. The sequenced sample consisted of naive CD4+ T cells from blood. The receptors originated from a man aged 25-45 years in good health. The CDR3 runs from the conserved cysteine through the conserved F or W. The order of the fields is clone size, D gene, V gene, J gene, CDR3 DNA, CDR3 protein. D genes are given only for firm matches. Part of the rows lack a size; the others show once, few, many or a class for expanded clones.

size: .
D: .
V: TRBV27
J: TRBJ1-1
DNA: TGTGCCAGCAGTTTTTGGGGGGACACTGAAGCTTTCTTT
CDR3: CASSFWGDTEAFF

size: few
D: .
V: TRBV30
J: TRBJ2-5
DNA: TGTGCCTGGAGTCGGAGGGAGACCCAGTACTTC
CDR3: CAWSRRETQYF

size: .
D: .
V: TRBV19
J: TRBJ2-5
DNA: TGTGCCAGTAGTAAAGGGACTCAACAGGAGGAGACCCAGTACTTC
CDR3: CASSKGTQQEETQYF

size: .
D: TRBD2
V: TRBV18
J: TRBJ2-3
DNA: TGTGCCAGCTCACCTTCGGTACTAGCGGGCGCAGATACGCAGTATTTT
CDR3: CASSPSVLAGADTQYF

size: few
D: .
V: TRBV10-2
J: TRBJ2-3
DNA: TGCGCCAGCAGTCCGAGACACAATACGCAGTATTTT
CDR3: CASSPRHNTQYF

size: .
D: .
V: TRBV20-1
J: TRBJ1-3
DNA: TGCAGTGGAAGCGATGGAAACACCATATATTTT
CDR3: CSGSDGNTIYF

size: few
D: .
V: TRBV7-9
J: TRBJ1-4
DNA: TGTGCCAGCAGCTTAGGCAGGGCCGGTGAAAAACTGTTTTTT
CDR3: CASSLGRAGEKLFF

size: few
D: .
V: TRBV7-6
J: TRBJ2-6
DNA: TGTGCCAGCAGCTTAGCGATGGGCTCTGGGGCCAACGTCCTGACTTTC
CDR3: CASSLAMGSGANVLTF

size: few
D: TRBD2
V: TRBV30
J: TRBJ2-3
DNA: TGTGCCTGGAGTGTACTAGGACTAGCGGGAAGGTCGGATACGCAGTATTTT
CDR3: CAWSVLGLAGRSDTQYF

size: .
D: .
V: TRBV9
J: TRBJ2-5
DNA: TGTGCCAGCAGCGTAGAAGGAATCCAAGAGACCCAGTACTTC
CDR3: CASSVEGIQETQYF

size: .
D: .
V: TRBV14
J: TRBJ2-3
DNA: TGTGCCAGCAGCCAAGACAGGACTGACACAGATACGCAGTATTTT
CDR3: CASSQDRTDTDTQYF

size: .
D: .
V: TRBV7-2
J: TRBJ2-7
DNA: TGTGCCAGCAGCTTAGCGGAAGCCTCAGCTCAGTACTTC
CDR3: CASSLAEASAQYF

size: few
D: .
V: TRBV12-5
J: TRBJ2-1
DNA: TGTGCTAGTGGTTTGGTAAGGGAGACCGGGGTAGTCAATGAGCAGTTCTTC
CDR3: CASGLVRETGVVNEQFF

size: .
D: TRBD1
V: TRBV7-2
J: TRBJ2-7
DNA: TGTGCCAGCAGCTTAGCGCATTTGTTGTGGGACAGGGGATCCTACGAGCAGTACTTC
CDR3: CASSLAHLLWDRGSYEQYF